This T cell receptor beta chain was observed in a study of shared clonotypes between healthy human individuals. Study observations and caveats: Represented genetic and exposure-history diversity was restricted by having few donors. Sorted-subset sequencing, rarefaction showed, was incomplete despite large depth.

This CDR3 has 15 amino acids. Germline loops: CDR1 SGDLS, CDR2 YYNGEE. Losses at the gene ends were 4 bases for V and 6 bases for J; bases not matched to a gene: 12. For every subset, genomic DNA was evenly distributed across several immunoSEQ plates. The assay was immunoSEQ multiplex PCR, and TCRdb's table has in-frame clones only and misses some. Among some 700,000 clones, 90% were seen once, and the ten largest hold roughly 36%. As regards this clone: Its target is not known.

The TCR was taken from a man aged 18 to 29 in good health. Some clones in this sample may be carry-over from other donors' samples. The chain has TRBV9 and TRBJ1-2; 7 bases fit TRBD1. Specimen: memory CD8+ T cells from PBMCs. Subset here: CD45RO+ cells pooled with CCR7-negative TemRA cells. The CDR3 sequence: CASSLRQGDLDGYTF. CDR3 sequence (DNA): TGTGCCAGCAGCCTTAGACAGGGCGATCTGGATGGCTACACCTTC. The entire variable domain, with the rest obtained from reference TRBV9 and TRBJ1-2, is as follows: DSGVTQTPKHLITATGQRVTLRCSPRSGDLSVYWYQQSLDQGLQFLIQYYNGEERAKGNILERFSAQQFPDLHSELNLSSLELGDSALYFCASSLRQGDLDGYTFGSGTRLTVV.